This TCR beta chain was observed in a study of T cell changes during pregnancy in multiple sclerosis. The assay was immunoSEQ multiplex PCR, and TCRdb's table has in-frame clones only and misses some. The sample lists around 69,000 clones, 92% occurring once. This CDR3 region has 15 residues. The germline V gene encodes CDR1 MNHEY and CDR2 SVGAGI. The V gene lost 4 bases and the J gene lost 5 bases, with 14 bases spanning the gap. The clonotype comes from a female donor with multiple sclerosis, enrolled in a pregnancy study. The sample was peripheral blood, taken in the first trimester of pregnancy. The rearrangement uses TRBV6-5 and TRBJ2-2; a weak D match, TRBD2 (6 bases). In DNA form, the CDR3 reads TGTGCCAGCAGTTCGCGGGATATAGTTACCGGGGAGCTGTTTTTT. This codes for CASSSRDIVTGELFF.